Below are 8 T cell receptor beta chains sequenced from a single sample in a study of T cell repertoires in cytomegalovirus infection (dated by TCRdb to between 2018 and 2021). These TCRs' antigens remain unknown. The sequencer listed for this sample is Illumina HiSeq 1500. In-frame beta chains were kept once TCRdb had trimmed the public reads at Q25 with fastp and called clones with MiXCR. Rows matching on CDR3 protein sequence are summarized as one entry with the most common DNA and genes. The sample yields a few hundred thousand distinct CDR3 sequences; about 27% were counted once. The ten largest make up 20% of the sample. Read against the paper, the sample's treatment or condition label means: in vitro stimulation with specific CMV peptide epitopes to enrich CMV-specific T cells. The source material was cultured PBMCs, sampled from culture after CMV antigen stimulation. These receptors all come from a human donor in good health (CMV status not recorded). Some clones in this sample may be carry-over from other donors' samples.

There are a few counts of this clonotype. V and J are TRBV5-4 and TRBJ1-1, with 9 bases fitting TRBD1. The germline V gene encodes CDR1 SGHNT and CDR2 YYREEE (reference sequence). The CDR3 is made up of 14 amino acids. V shed 2 bases, J shed 10 bases, and the junction held 9 bases outside the gene matches. The CDR3 region has the DNA TGTGCCAGCAGCTTTCACCATGACAGGGGGGGAGCTTTCTTT. Amino acids: CASSFHHDRGGAFF.

The chain joins TRBV24-1 to TRBJ2-1; 7 positions agree with TRBD1. CDR3 size: 15 residues. CDR1 KGHDR and CDR2 SFDVKD come from the germline V gene. Trimming at V came to 3 bases and at J to 8 bases, leaving 9 bases not matched to a gene. CDR3 in amino acids: CATSDPGQSTDEQFF. DNA for the CDR3: TGTGCCACCAGTGATCCGGGACAGTCCACTGATGAGCAGTTCTTC.

The J gene is TRBJ2-1, the V gene TRBV19, with D unresolved. This CDR3 is 13 amino acids long. CDR1 and CDR2 (germline): LNHDA, SQIVND (reference sequence). Between the trimmed V and J ends, which lost 5 bases and 8 bases, there was a span of 13 bases. CDR3 bases: TGTGCCAGTAGTTCGCTAGTCTGGGATGAGCAGTTCTTC. Its protein is CASSSLVWDEQFF.

The chain has TRBV4-1 and TRBJ2-1, with 10 positions matching TRBD2. The J segment lost 4 bases and the V segment lost 1 base, leaving 7 bases of the junction unmatched. Germline V gene data show CDR1 as MGHRA and CDR2 as YSYEKL. This CDR3 comprises 17 residues. The CDR3 loop reads CASSQATGLAVYNEQFF. CDR3 nucleotide sequence: TGCGCCAGCAGCCAAGCCACAGGACTAGCGGTATACAATGAGCAGTTCTTC.

As regards this clonotype: This clone may be a read error of a much larger clone one base away. CDR3: CASSLRAGGTEAFF. In nucleotides, the CDR3 is TGTGCCAGCAGCTTAAGGGCAGGGGGCACTGAAGCTTTCTTT. The chain employs TRBV7-6 and TRBJ1-1, with TRBD1 matching 7 bases. The germline CDR1 and CDR2 sequences are SGHVS and FNYEAQ. The ends lost 2 bases at V and 4 bases at J; junction bases unmatched: 4. CDR3 length: 14 amino acids.

The V and J genes are TRBV19 and TRBJ2-2, with D possibly being TRBD1 (6 bases). V lost 1 base, J lost 5 bases, and 11 bases lay in between. This CDR3 is 15 amino acids long. Germline V gene data show CDR1 as LNHDA and CDR2 as SQIVND (reference sequence). CDR3 protein: CASSIVGQSTGELFF. The CDR3 DNA is TGTGCCAGTAGTATAGTAGGACAGTCGACCGGGGAGCTGTTTTTT.

This chain uses TRBV6-1 with TRBJ1-2, with no clear D. Germline CDR1 reads MNHNS; CDR2 reads SASEGT. V gave up 0 bases and J gave up 7 bases, with 15 bases separating them. This CDR3 comprises 15 residues. The CDR3: CASSEALRSRSGYTF. CDR3 DNA sequence: TGTGCCAGCAGTGAAGCCCTGAGGTCTCGGTCTGGCTACACCTTC.

This clonotype was counted a few times. The rearrangement joins TRBV7-9 to TRBJ1-4; 8 positions agree with TRBD1. This CDR3 comprises 16 residues. V trimming: 5 bases; J trimming: 4 bases; junction bases outside the gene matches: 9. CDR1 and CDR2 (germline): SEHNR, FQNEAQ (reference sequence). This CDR3 is CASSRSDRDLNEKLFF. The CDR3 DNA reads as TGTGCCAGCAGCAGATCGGACAGGGACCTTAATGAAAAACTGTTTTTT.